This T cell receptor (beta chain) was sequenced for a study of metastatic and nonmetastatic thyroid tumors. Study-wide background: The authors compared repertoires across blood and tumor or nodule tissue from malignant and benign thyroid patients. Study-wide points: For both blood and tumor, malignant thyroid tumors reportedly showed significantly higher TCR beta diversity than benign nodules did.

In the case of this clone: Its antigen remains unidentified.

From the PCR reads, TCRdb re-called clones with MiXCR. The data contain 15,000 to 20,000 clones, approximately 30% of them singletons. No patient received treatment before thyroid surgery. This CDR3 has 17 amino acids. Germline CDR1 is DFQATT and CDR2 is SNEGSKA (reference sequence). V lost 0 bases, J lost 0 bases, and 10 bases stayed unmatched. Input material: tumor tissue. The clonotype originates from a male donor with papillary thyroid cancer or a benign thyroid nodule (not recorded which). Some clones in this sample may be carry-over from other donors' samples. This chain joins TRBV20-1 and TRBJ1-1; 7 bases are shared with TRBD1. The CDR3 DNA reads TGCAGTGCTAGAGACTGGACAGGTGATTACATGAACACTGAAGCTTTCTTT. Translation: CSARDWTGDYMNTEAFF.